This T cell receptor beta chain was identified in a study of T cell repertoires in ileal Crohn's disease. CDR1 and CDR2 from the germline V gene are MDHEN and SYDVKM. CDR3 size: 14 residues. The V end was cut by 9 bases, the J end by 4 bases, with 13 bases between. Assay used: immunoSEQ multiplex PCR; TCRdb lists only in-frame clones, some missing. This sample carries approximately 15,000 clones, around two thirds of them seen once, and the ten largest clones take roughly 5%. The chain is built from TRBV28 and TRBJ1-6; D is undetermined. Sequenced input: ileal tissue. This receptor was taken from an adult with Crohn's disease. DNA for the CDR3: TGTGCCAGTAGTCCAATCAGTTATAATTCACCCCTCCACTTT. This encodes CASSPISYNSPLHF.